A selection of T cell receptor beta chains follows, all from one sample in a study of OX40 agonist ivuxolimab in advanced cancers. Sequencing used immunoSEQ multiplex PCR; TCRdb keeps in-frame clones, though not all of them. The sample yields 89,000 or so clones, around nine tenths seen once. Sequenced material: CD4+ or CD8+ T cells sorted from blood, taken in a trial of the OX40 agonist ivuxolimab. All receptors derive from an adult with an advanced solid tumor such as melanoma, head and neck, liver or kidney cancer. CDR3s include the opening cysteine and the closing phenylalanine or tryptophan. D genes are given only for firm matches. Clone size, where shown, is once, few, many, or a class for clones that have expanded.

D gene	clone size	V gene	J gene	CDR3 protein	CDR3 DNA
TRBD1	few	TRBV19	TRBJ1-5	CASSDKRTGNQPQHF	TGTGCCAGTAGTGATAAGAGGACAGGGAATCAGCCCCAGCATTTT
-	-	TRBV25-1	TRBJ2-7	CASSEGDTDPYEQYF	TGTGCCAGCAGTGAGGGGGACACGGACCCCTACGAGCAGTACTTC
-	-	TRBV28	TRBJ2-2	CASSLFSDTGELFF	TGTGCCAGCAGTTTATTTTCCGACACCGGGGAGCTGTTTTTT
-	-	TRBV6-1	TRBJ1-2	CAIRDPGSSGYTF	TGTGCCATACGGGACCCCGGATCGAGTGGCTACACCTTC
-	-	TRBV7-2	TRBJ1-5	CASSLVLAQPQHF	TGTGCCAGCAGCTTAGTACTGGCCCAGCCCCAGCATTTT
TRBD1	-	TRBV6-4	TRBJ2-1	CASSVGQASYNEQFF	TGTGCCAGCAGTGTCGGACAGGCCTCCTACAATGAGCAGTTCTTC
TRBD1	-	TRBV4-3	TRBJ1-2	CASSQGTGTGGWKGYTF	TGCGCCAGCAGCCAAGGGACCGGGACAGGGGGATGGAAAGGCTACACCTTC
-	-	TRBV30	TRBJ1-2	CAWSLMAKIYGYTF	TGTGCCTGGAGTCTTATGGCAAAGATCTATGGCTACACCTTC
-	-	TRBV5-6	TRBJ2-4	CASNLGSVDIQYF	TGTGCCAGCAACTTGGGTTCTGTGGACATTCAGTACTTC
-	-	TRBV4-3	TRBJ2-3	CASSQEGGRGDTQYF	TGCGCCAGCAGCCAAGAAGGTGGGAGAGGAGATACGCAGTATTTT
TRBD1	-	TRBV11-3	TRBJ2-3	CASSQGGPTDTQYF	TGTGCCAGCAGCCAAGGGGGCCCCACAGATACGCAGTATTTT
-	-	TRBV2	TRBJ2-1	CASSESSVSYNEQFF	TGTGCCAGCAGTGAATCTTCCGTCTCCTACAATGAGCAGTTCTTC
TRBD1	-	TRBV5-1	TRBJ1-4	CASSSDKGAPGEKLFF	TGCGCCAGCAGCTCAGACAAGGGGGCCCCGGGTGAAAAACTGTTTTTT
-	-	TRBV7-8	TRBJ2-2	CASSFGLRGRELFF	TGTGCCAGCAGCTTCGGGTTACGGGGGCGGGAGCTGTTTTTT
-	-	TRBV5-4	TRBJ2-1	CASSLAQGNEQFF	TGTGCCAGCAGCTTGGCTCAAGGGAATGAGCAGTTCTTC
-	-	TRBV7-9	TRBJ2-6	CASSLPPGRAGANVLTF	TGTGCCAGCAGCCTCCCCCCCGGCAGGGCTGGGGCCAACGTCCTGACTTTC
-	-	TRBV6-5	TRBJ2-7	CASSQQGRGYEQYF	TGTGCCAGCAGTCAACAGGGGAGGGGGTACGAGCAGTACTTC
TRBD2	-	TRBV19	TRBJ2-2	CASNSYSSGRNTGELFF	TGTGCCAGTAACTCCTATTCTAGCGGGCGGAACACCGGGGAGCTGTTTTTT
TRBD2	-	TRBV7-2	TRBJ2-7	CASSTSGTSGTYEQYF	TGTGCCAGCAGCACCTCCGGGACTAGCGGTACCTACGAGCAGTACTTC
-	-	TRBV21-1	TRBJ2-3	CASHRDTSDTQYF	TGTGCCAGCCACCGGGACACTTCGGATACGCAGTATTTT
-	once	TRBV23-1	TRBJ2-7	CASSQSPMFYEQYF	TGCGCCAGCAGTCAATCGCCCATGTTCTACGAGCAGTACTTC
-	few	TRBV7-9	TRBJ1-3	CASSLDLGGSGNTIYF	TGTGCCAGCAGCTTAGACCTCGGGGGCTCTGGAAACACCATATATTTT
TRBD1	-	TRBV5-1	TRBJ1-4	CASSLDGTDNEKLFF	TGCGCCAGCAGCTTGGACGGGACAGATAATGAAAAACTGTTTTTT
-	once	TRBV28	TRBJ1-1	CASTEGLNTEAFF	TGTGCCAGCACGGAAGGGTTGAACACTGAAGCTTTCTTT
-	-	TRBV10-3	TRBJ2-5	CAISEGRGETQYF	TGTGCCATCAGTGAGGGCCGCGGGGAGACCCAGTACTTC
TRBD2	-	TRBV11-2	TRBJ2-6	CASLIQRREGPGANVLTF	TGTGCCAGCTTAATACAGCGGCGGGAGGGCCCCGGGGCCAACGTCCTGACTTTC
-	-	TRBV27	TRBJ1-5	CASKPARASNQPQHF	TGTGCCTCCAAGCCGGCCAGGGCTAGCAATCAGCCCCAGCATTTT
TRBD1	-	TRBV19	TRBJ1-1	CASSLRETGAGEAFF	TGTGCCAGTAGTCTCAGAGAAACAGGGGCGGGTGAAGCTTTCTTT
TRBD1	few	TRBV11-1	TRBJ2-7	CASSRQPPGTGSEQYF	TGTGCCAGCAGCCGTCAACCACCCGGGACAGGGTCCGAGCAGTACTTC
-	-	TRBV7-2	TRBJ2-7	CASSLATRLEQYF	TGTGCCAGCAGCTTAGCTACACGGTTAGAGCAGTACTTC
-	-	TRBV5-4	TRBJ2-6	CASSFRQLSSGANVLTF	TGTGCCAGCAGCTTCCGACAGTTAAGCTCTGGGGCCAACGTCCTGACTTTC
TRBD1	-	TRBV19	TRBJ2-5	CASTPRGSRETQYF	TGTGCCAGTACGCCCAGGGGGAGCCGAGAGACCCAGTACTTC
TRBD2	-	TRBV29-1	TRBJ2-1	CSVEEKASGSDEQFF	TGCAGCGTTGAAGAGAAGGCTAGCGGGAGCGATGAGCAGTTCTTC
-	-	TRBV11-2	TRBJ2-5	CASSLGVSQYF	TGTGCCAGCAGCTTAGGGGTGTCCCAGTACTTC
-	-	TRBV4-3	TRBJ1-4	CASSRSSSKENEKLFF	TGCGCCAGCAGCCGCTCTTCATCCAAGGAGAATGAAAAACTGTTTTTT
-	-	TRBV19	TRBJ2-6	CASSIVDGKSGANVLTF	TGTGCCAGTAGTATAGTAGACGGGAAGTCTGGGGCCAACGTCCTGACTTTC
-	-	TRBV15	TRBJ1-4	CATSRDRRTNEKLFF	TGTGCCACCAGCAGAGACAGGAGAACTAATGAAAAACTGTTTTTT
TRBD2	-	TRBV7-3	TRBJ2-5	CASSSAVGLREETQYF	TGTGCCAGCAGCTCCGCGGTGGGACTAAGGGAGGAGACCCAGTACTTC
-	once	TRBV5-1	TRBJ2-7	CASSLGGGIGEQYF	TGCGCCAGCAGCTTGGGTGGGGGGATCGGCGAGCAGTACTTC
-	-	TRBV19	TRBJ1-5	CASGQPYSNQPQHF	TGTGCCAGCGGACAGCCATATAGCAATCAGCCCCAGCATTTT
-	-	TRBV5-4	TRBJ2-3	CASRKEGPERF	TGTGCCAGCAGGAAAGAGGGCCCGGAAAGATTT
-	-	TRBV4-3	TRBJ2-4	CASSQDSGPGNIQYF	TGCGCCAGCAGCCAAGATAGTGGACCAGGCAACATTCAGTACTTC
TRBD2	-	TRBV2	TRBJ2-1	CASRSRLAAAAYNEQFF	TGTGCCAGCAGGAGTCGACTAGCGGCTGCTGCCTACAATGAGCAGTTCTTC
-	-	TRBV11-2	TRBJ1-5	CASSLRFNQPQHF	TGTGCCAGCAGCCTCAGATTCAATCAGCCCCAGCATTTT
TRBD2	-	TRBV19	TRBJ2-4	CASSIKLAGALAKNIQYF	TGTGCCAGTAGTATAAAACTAGCGGGAGCCCTAGCCAAAAACATTCAGTACTTC
-	-	TRBV6-6	TRBJ1-6	CASSYRDNDVPLHF	TGTGCCAGCAGTTACCGCGACAACGACGTACCCCTCCACTTT
-	-	TRBV6-6	TRBJ1-5	CASSQGLNQPQHF	TGTGCCAGCAGTCAGGGCCTTAATCAGCCCCAGCATTTT
-	-	TRBV7-8	TRBJ2-7	CASSLATPPEQYF	TGTGCCAGCAGCTTAGCCACCCCCCCCGAGCAGTACTTC
TRBD2	few	TRBV5-4	TRBJ2-7	CASSTGGAGSYYEQYF	TGTGCCAGCAGCACCGGGGGGGCGGGATCGTACTACGAGCAGTACTTC
-	-	TRBV28	TRBJ1-2	CASSPGGGRGYGYTF	TGTGCCAGCAGCCCCGGTGGGGGACGGGGCTATGGCTACACCTTC
TRBD1	-	TRBV30	TRBJ1-2	CAWSRDRGHRGYTF	TGTGCCTGGAGCCGGGACAGGGGGCATCGTGGCTACACCTTC
TRBD2	-	TRBV7-2	TRBJ2-7	CASSPGLAGHEQYF	TGTGCCAGCAGCCCAGGACTAGCGGGTCACGAGCAGTACTTC
TRBD2	many	TRBV4-3	TRBJ2-7	CASSQATGGYYEQYF	TGCGCCAGCAGCCAAGCCACGGGAGGGTACTACGAGCAGTACTTC
-	-	TRBV7-2	TRBJ2-5	CASSQWDTEQETQYF	TGTGCCAGCAGCCAATGGGACACCGAGCAAGAGACCCAGTACTTC
TRBD1	-	TRBV5-1	TRBJ2-7	CASSTRTGYEQYF	TGCGCCAGCAGCACCCGGACAGGCTACGAGCAGTACTTC